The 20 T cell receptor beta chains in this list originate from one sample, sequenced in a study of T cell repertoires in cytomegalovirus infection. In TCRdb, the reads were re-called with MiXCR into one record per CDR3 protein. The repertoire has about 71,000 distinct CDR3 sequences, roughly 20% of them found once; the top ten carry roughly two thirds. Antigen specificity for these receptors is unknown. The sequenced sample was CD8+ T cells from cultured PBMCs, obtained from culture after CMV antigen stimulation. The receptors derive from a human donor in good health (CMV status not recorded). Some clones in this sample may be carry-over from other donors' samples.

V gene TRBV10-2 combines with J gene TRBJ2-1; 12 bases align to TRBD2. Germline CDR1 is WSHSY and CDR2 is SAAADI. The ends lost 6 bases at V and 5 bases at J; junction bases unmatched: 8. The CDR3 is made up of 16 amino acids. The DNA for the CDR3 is TGCGCCAGCAGCGACATACTAGCGGGGGGAAACAATGAGCAGTTCTTC. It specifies CASSDILAGGNNEQFF.

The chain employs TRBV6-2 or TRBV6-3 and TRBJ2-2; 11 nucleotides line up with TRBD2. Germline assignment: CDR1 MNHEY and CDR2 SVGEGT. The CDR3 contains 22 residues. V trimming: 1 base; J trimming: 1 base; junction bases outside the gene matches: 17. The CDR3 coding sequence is TGTGCCAGCAGTTACTTGTTTGAGGCCTGGCTAGCGGGGGGTTTGAACACCGGGGAGCTGTTTTTT. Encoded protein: CASSYLFEAWLAGGLNTGELFF.

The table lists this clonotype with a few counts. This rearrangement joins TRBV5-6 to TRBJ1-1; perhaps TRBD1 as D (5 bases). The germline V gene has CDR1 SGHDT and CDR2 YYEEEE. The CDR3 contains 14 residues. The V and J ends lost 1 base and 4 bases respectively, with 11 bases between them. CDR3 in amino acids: CASSLTGRGTEAFF. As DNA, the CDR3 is TGTGCCAGCAGCTTGACAGGTCGGGGCACTGAAGCTTTCTTT. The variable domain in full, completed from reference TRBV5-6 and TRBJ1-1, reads DAGVTQSPTHLIKTRGQQVTLRCSPKSGHDTVSWYQQALGQGPQFIFQYYEEEERQRGNFPDRFSGHQFPNYSSELNVNALLLGDSALYLCASSLTGRGTEAFFGQGTRLTVV.

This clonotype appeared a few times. The CDR3 DNA reads TGTGCCAGCAAACAGGACAGGGGAAATCTTGAAGATACGCAGTATTTT. It yields the protein CASKQDRGNLEDTQYF. The V gene is TRBV6-6, the J gene TRBJ2-3; 9 bases match TRBD1. The J segment lost 5 bases and the V segment lost 7 bases, leaving 13 bases of the junction unmatched. CDR1 MNHNY and CDR2 SVGAGI come from the germline V gene (reference sequence). The CDR3 spans 16 residues.

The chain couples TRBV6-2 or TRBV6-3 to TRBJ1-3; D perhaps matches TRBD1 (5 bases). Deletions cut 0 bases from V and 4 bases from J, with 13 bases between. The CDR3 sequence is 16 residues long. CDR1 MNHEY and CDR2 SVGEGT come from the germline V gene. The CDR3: CASSYSTAGFGNTIYF. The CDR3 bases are TGTGCCAGCAGTTACTCGACGGCAGGGTTCGGAAACACCATATATTTT.

CDR3 region: CASSLVGGGSSYNEQFF. The CDR3 nucleotides read TGTGCCAGCAGCTTAGTCGGAGGGGGGAGCTCCTACAATGAGCAGTTCTTC. The chain employs TRBV7-6 and TRBJ2-1; D is tentatively TRBD1 or TRBD2 (6 bases each). The V and J ends lost 1 base and 0 bases respectively, with 13 bases between them. The CDR3 runs 17 residues. Germline V gives CDR1 SGHVS, CDR2 FNYEAQ.

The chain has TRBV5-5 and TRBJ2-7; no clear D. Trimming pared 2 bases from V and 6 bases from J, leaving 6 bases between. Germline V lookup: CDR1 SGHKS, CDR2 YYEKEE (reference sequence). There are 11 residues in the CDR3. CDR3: CASSFVSEQYF. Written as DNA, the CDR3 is TGTGCCAGCAGCTTCGTTTCCGAGCAGTACTTC.

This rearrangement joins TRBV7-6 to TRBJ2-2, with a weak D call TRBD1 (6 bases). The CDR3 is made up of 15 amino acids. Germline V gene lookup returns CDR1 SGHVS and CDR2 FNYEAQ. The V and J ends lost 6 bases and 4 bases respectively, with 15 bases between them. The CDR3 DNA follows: TGTGCCAGCAGATATCAGGGGACGGGCACCGGGGAGCTGTTTTTT. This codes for CASRYQGTGTGELFF.

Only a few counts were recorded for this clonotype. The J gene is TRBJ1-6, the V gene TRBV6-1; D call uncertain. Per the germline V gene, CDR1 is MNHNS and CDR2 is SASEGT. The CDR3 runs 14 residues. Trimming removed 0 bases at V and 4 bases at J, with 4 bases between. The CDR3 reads CASSEAGYNSPLHF. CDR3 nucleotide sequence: TGTGCCAGCAGTGAAGCAGGATATAATTCACCCCTCCACTTT.

CDR3 sequence: CASSLVSEAFF. CDR3 sequence (DNA): TGTGCCAGCAGTTTGGTCTCTGAAGCTTTCTTT. The rearrangement uses TRBV12-3 or TRBV12-4 and TRBJ1-1; no clear D. CDR3 length: 11 amino acids. Trimming shortened V by 3 bases and J by 6 bases, and 5 bases separated the two germline ends.

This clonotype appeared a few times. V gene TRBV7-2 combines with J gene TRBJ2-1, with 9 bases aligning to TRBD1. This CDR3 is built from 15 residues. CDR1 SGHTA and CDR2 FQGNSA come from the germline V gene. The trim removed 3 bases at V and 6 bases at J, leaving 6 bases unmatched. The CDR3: CASSFRDRVINEQFF. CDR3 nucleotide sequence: TGTGCCAGCAGCTTCCGGGACAGGGTTATCAATGAGCAGTTCTTC.

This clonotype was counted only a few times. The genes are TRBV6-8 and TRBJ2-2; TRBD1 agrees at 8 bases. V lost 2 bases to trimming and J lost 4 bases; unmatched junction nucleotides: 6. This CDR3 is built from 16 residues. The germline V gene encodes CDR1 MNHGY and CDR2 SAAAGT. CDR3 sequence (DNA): TGTGCCAGCAGTTACGCAACGGACAGGGCCACCGGGGAGCTGTTTTTT. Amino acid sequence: CASSYATDRATGELFF.

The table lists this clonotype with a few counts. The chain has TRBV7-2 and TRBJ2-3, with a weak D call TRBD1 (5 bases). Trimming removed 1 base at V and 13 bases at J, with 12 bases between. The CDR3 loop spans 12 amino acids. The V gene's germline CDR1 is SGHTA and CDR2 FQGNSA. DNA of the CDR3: TGTGCCAGCAGCTTAGGTCAGGGTCATAAGTATTTT. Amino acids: CASSLGQGHKYF.

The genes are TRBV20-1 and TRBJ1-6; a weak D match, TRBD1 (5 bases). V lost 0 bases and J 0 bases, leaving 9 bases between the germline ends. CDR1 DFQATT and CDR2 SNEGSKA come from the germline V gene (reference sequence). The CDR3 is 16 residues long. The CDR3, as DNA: TGCAGTGCTAGAGATAATCAGGGCTCCTATAATTCACCCCTCCACTTT. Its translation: CSARDNQGSYNSPLHF.

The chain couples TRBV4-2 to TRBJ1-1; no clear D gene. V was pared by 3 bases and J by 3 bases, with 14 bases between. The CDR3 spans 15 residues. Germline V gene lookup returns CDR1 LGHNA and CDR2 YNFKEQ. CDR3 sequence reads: CASSQDPETYTEAFF. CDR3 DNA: TGTGCCAGCAGCCAGGATCCAGAAACCTACACTGAAGCTTTCTTT.

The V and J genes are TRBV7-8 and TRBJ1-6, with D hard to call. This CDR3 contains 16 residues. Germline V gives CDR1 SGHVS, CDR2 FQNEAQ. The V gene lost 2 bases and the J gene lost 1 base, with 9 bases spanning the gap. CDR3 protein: CASSLMGSSYNSPLHF. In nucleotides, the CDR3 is TGTGCCAGCAGCTTAATGGGCTCTTCCTATAATTCACCCCTCCACTTT.

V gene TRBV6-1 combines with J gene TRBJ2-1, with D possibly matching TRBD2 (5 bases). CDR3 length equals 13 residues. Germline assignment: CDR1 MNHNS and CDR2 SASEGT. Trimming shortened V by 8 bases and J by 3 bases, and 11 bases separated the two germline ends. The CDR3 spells CASRGRLYNEQFF. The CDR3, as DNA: TGTGCCAGCCGCGGGCGGCTCTACAATGAGCAGTTCTTC.

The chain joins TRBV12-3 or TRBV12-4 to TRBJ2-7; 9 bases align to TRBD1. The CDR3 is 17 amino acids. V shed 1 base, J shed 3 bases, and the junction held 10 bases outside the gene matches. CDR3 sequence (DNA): TGTGCCAGCAGTTTAGAAAAGGGGCGACAGGGGGTCTACGAGCAGTACTTC. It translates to CASSLEKGRQGVYEQYF.

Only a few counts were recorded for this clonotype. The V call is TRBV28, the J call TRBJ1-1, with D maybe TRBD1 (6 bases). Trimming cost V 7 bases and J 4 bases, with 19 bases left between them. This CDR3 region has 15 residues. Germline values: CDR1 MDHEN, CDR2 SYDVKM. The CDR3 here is CASTSRWQGTTEAFF. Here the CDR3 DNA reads TGTGCCAGCACGAGCCGGTGGCAGGGGACCACTGAAGCTTTCTTT.

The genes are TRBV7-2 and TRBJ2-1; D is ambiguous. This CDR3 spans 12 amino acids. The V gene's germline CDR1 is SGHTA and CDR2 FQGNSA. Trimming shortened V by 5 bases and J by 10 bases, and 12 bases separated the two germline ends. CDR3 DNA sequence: TGTGCCAGCAGCCAAGACTCCTGGGAGCAGTTCTTC. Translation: CASSQDSWEQFF.